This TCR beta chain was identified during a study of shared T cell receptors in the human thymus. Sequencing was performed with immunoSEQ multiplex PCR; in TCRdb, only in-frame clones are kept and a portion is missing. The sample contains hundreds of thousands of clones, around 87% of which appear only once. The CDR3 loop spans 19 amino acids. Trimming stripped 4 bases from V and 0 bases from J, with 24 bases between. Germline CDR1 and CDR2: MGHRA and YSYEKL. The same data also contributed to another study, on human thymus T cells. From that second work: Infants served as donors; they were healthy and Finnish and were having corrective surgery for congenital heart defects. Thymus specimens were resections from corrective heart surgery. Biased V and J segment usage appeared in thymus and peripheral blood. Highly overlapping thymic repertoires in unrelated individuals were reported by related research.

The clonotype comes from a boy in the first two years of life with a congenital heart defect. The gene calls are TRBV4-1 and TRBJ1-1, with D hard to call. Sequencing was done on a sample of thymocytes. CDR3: CASSLIPFRAGLMNTEAFF. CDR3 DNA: TGCGCCAGCAGCCTCATCCCCTTCCGGGCAGGACTCATGAACACTGAAGCTTTCTTT.